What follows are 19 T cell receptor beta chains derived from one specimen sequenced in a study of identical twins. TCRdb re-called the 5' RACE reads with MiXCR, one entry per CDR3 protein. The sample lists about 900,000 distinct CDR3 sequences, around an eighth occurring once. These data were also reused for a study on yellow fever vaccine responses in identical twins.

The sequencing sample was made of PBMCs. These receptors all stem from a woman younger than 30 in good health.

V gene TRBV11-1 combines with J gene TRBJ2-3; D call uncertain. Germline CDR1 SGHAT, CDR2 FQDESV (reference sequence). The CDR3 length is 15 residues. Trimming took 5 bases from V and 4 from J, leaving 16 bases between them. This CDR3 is CASSPLDRLPDTQYF. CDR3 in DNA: TGTGCCAGCAGCCCGCTGGATCGACTGCCAGATACGCAGTATTTT.

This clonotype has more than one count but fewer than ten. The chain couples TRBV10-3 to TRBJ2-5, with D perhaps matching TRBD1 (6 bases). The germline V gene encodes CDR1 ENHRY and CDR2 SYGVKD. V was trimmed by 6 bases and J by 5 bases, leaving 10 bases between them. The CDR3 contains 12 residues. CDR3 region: CAIRDRRETQYF. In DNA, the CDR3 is TGTGCCATCAGGGACAGACGGGAGACCCAGTACTTC.

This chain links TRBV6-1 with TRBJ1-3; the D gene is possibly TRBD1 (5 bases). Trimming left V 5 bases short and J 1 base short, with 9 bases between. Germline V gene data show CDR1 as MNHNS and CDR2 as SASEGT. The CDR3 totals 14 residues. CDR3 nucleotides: TGTGCCAGCAGTCGCGACAGATCTGGAAACACCATATATTTT. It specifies CASSRDRSGNTIYF.

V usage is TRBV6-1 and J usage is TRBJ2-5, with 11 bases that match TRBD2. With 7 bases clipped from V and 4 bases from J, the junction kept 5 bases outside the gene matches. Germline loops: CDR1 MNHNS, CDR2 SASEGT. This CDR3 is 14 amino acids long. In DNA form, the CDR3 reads TGTGCCAGCATGCCGACTAGCGGGACAGAGACCCAGTACTTC. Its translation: CASMPTSGTETQYF.

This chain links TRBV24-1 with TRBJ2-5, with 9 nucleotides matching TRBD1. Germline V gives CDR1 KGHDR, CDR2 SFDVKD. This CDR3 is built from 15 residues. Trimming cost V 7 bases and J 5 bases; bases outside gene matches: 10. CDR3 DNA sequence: TGTGCCACCAGCCGAGGACAGGGGAAGGCGGAGACCCAGTACTTC. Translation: CATSRGQGKAETQYF.

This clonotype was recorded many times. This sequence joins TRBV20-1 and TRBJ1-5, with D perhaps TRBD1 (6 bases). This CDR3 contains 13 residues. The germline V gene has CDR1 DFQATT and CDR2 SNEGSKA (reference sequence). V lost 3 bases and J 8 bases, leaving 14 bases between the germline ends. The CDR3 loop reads CSASSGAGEPQHF. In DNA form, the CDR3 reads TGCAGTGCTAGCTCAGGGGCTGGGGAGCCCCAGCATTTT.

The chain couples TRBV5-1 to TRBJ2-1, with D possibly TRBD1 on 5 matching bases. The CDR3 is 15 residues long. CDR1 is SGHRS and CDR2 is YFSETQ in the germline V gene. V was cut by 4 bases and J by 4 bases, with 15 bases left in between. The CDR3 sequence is CASSISGSQYNEQFF. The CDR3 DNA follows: TGCGCCAGCAGCATTTCAGGGTCTCAATACAATGAGCAGTTCTTC.

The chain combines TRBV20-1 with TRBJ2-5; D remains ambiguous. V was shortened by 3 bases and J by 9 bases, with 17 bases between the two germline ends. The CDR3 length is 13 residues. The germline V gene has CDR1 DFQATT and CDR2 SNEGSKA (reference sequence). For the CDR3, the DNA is TGCAGTGCTAGGGCCGGCAGTCAAGTGGCCCAGTACTTC. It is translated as CSARAGSQVAQYF.

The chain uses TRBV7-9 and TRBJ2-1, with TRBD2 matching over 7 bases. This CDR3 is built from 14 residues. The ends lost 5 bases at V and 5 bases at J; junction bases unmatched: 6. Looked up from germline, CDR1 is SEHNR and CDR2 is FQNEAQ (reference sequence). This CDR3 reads CASSPSGYDNEQFF. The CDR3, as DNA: TGTGCCAGCAGCCCTAGCGGCTACGACAATGAGCAGTTCTTC.

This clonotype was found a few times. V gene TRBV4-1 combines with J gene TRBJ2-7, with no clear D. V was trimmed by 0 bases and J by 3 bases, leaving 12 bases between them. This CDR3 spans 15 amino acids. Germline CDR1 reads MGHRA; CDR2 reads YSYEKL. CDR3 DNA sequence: TGCGCCAGCAGCCAAGATTATGCGTCCTACTACGAGCAGTACGTC. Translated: CASSQDYASYYEQYV.

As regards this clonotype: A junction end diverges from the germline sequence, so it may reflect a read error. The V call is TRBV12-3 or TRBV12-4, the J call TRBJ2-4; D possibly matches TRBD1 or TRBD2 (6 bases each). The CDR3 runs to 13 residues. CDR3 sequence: CASRPGARNIQYF. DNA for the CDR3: TGTGCCAGCAGGCCGGGGGCCAGAAACATTCAGTACTTC.

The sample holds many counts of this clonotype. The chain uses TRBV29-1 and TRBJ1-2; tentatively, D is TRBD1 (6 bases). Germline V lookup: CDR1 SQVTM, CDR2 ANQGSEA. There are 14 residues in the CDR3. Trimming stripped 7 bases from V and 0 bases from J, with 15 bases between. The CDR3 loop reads CSAMTGTTNYGYTF. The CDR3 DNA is TGCAGCGCTATGACAGGAACTACTAACTATGGCTACACCTTC.

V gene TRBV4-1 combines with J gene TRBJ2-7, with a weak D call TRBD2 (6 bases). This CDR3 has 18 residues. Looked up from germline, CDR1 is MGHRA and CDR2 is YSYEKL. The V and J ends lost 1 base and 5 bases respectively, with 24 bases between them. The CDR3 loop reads CASSQGDPWTGEGDEQYF. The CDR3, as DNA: TGCGCCAGCAGCCAAGGCGACCCTTGGACGGGAGAGGGTGACGAGCAGTACTTC.

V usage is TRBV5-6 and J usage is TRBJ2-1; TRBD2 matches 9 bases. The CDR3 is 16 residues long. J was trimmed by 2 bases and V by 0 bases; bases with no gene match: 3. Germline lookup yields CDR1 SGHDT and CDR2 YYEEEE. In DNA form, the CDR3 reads TGTGCCAGCAGCTTGGTCCTAGCGGGACCCTACAATGAGCAGTTCTTC. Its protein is CASSLVLAGPYNEQFF.

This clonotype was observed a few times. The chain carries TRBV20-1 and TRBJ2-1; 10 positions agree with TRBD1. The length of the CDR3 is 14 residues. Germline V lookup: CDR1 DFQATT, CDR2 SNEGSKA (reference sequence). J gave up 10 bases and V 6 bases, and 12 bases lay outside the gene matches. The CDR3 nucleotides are TGCAGTGCCCGACGACAGGGGGCCATCTCGGAGCAGTTCTTC. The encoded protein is CSARRQGAISEQFF.

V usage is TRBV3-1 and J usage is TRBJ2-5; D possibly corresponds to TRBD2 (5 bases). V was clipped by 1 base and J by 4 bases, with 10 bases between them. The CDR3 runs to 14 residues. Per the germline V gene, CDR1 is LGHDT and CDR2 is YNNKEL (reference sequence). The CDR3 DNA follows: TGTGCCAGCAGCCAAGGGGCCCGGGGAGAGACCCAGTACTTC. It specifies CASSQGARGETQYF.

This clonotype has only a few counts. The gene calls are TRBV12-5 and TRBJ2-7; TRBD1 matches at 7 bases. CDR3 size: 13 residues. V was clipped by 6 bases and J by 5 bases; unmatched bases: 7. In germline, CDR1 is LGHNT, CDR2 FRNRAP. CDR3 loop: CASGRQGSDEQYF. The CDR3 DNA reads TGTGCTAGTGGGAGACAGGGAAGTGACGAGCAGTACTTC.

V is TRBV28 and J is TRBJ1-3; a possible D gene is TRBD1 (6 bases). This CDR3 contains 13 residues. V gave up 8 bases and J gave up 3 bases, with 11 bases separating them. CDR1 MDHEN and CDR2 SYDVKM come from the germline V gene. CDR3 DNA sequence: TGTGCCAGCGGGGGCGGCCGTGGAAACACCATATATTTT. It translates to CASGGGRGNTIYF.

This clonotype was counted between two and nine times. The CDR3 DNA sequence: TGTGCCAGCAGCTTAAGCCTAGCGACTGAGCAGTTCTTC. Encoded protein: CASSLSLATEQFF. The chain uses TRBV7-3 and TRBJ2-1; D perhaps matches TRBD2 (6 bases). V lost 1 base and J lost 9, with 10 bases in between. Germline CDR1 reads SGHTA; CDR2 reads FQGTGA. CDR3 size: 13 residues. The full variable domain, with the rest looked up from reference TRBV7-3 and TRBJ2-1, is GAGVSQTPSNKVTEKGKYVELRCDPISGHTALYWYRQSLGQGPEFLIYFQGTGAADDSGLPNDRFFAVRPEGSVSTLKIQRTERGDSAVYLCASSLSLATEQFFGPGTRLTVL.